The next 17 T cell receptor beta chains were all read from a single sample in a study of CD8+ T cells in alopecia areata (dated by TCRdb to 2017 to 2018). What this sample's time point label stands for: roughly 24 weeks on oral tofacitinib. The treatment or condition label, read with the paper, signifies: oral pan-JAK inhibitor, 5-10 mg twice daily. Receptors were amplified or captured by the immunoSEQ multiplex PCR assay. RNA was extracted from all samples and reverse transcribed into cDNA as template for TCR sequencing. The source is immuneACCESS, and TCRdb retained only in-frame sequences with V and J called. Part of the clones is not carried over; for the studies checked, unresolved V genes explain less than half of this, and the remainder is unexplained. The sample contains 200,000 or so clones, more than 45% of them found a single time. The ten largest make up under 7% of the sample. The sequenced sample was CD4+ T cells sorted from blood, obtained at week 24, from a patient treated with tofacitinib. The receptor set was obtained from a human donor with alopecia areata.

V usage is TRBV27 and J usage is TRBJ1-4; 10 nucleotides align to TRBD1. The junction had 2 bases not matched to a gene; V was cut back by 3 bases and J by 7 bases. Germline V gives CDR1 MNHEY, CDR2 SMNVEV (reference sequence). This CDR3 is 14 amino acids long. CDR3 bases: TGTGCCAGCAGTTTTCGGGACAGGGGTGAAAAACTGTTTTTT. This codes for CASSFRDRGEKLFF.

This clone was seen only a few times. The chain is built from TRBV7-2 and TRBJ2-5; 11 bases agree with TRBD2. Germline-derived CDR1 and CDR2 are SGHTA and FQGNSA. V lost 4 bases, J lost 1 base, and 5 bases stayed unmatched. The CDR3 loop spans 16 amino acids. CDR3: CASSSTGTSGQETQYF. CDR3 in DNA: TGTGCCAGCAGCTCCACCGGGACTAGCGGCCAAGAGACCCAGTACTTC.

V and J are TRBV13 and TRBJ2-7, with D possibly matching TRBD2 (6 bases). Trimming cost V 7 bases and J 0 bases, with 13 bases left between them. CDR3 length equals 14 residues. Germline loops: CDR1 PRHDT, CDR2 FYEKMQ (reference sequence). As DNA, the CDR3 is TGTGCCAGCAACATTCGGGGGTTCTCCTACGAGCAGTACTTC. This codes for CASNIRGFSYEQYF.

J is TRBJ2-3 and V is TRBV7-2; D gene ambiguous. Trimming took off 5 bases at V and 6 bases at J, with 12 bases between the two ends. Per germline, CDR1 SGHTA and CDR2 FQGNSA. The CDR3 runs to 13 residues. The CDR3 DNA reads TGTGCCAGCAGCCCCCTAGGTCGTGATACGCAGTATTTT. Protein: CASSPLGRDTQYF.

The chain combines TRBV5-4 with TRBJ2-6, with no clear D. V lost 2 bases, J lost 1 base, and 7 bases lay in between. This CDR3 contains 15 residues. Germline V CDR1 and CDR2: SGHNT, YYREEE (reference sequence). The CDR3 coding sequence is TGTGCCAGCAGCTTAATGGGTTCTGGGGCCAACGTCCTGACTTTC. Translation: CASSLMGSGANVLTF.

Here the CDR3 reads CASSSGVTGYGYEQYF. DNA for the CDR3: TGTGCCAGCTCATCGGGGGTGACAGGGTACGGGTACGAGCAGTACTTC. This rearrangement joins TRBV18 to TRBJ2-7; D may be TRBD1 (7 bases). Germline V gene data show CDR1 as KGHSH and CDR2 as LQKENI. V gave up 5 bases and J gave up 4 bases, with 21 bases separating them. This CDR3 comprises 16 residues.

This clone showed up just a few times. The CDR3 DNA reads TGTGCCAGCAGCTTAGCAATAGGGGAGGATGGCTACACCTTC. Protein: CASSLAIGEDGYTF. This chain joins TRBV7-2 and TRBJ1-2; tentatively, D is TRBD1 (5 bases). The germline V gene encodes CDR1 SGHTA and CDR2 FQGNSA. The CDR3 consists of 14 residues. V lost 0 bases, J lost 6 bases, and 11 bases lay in between. The full variable domain, with the rest looked up from reference TRBV7-2 and TRBJ1-2, is GAGVSQSPSNKVTEKGKDVELRCDPISGHTALYWYRQSLGQGLEFLIYFQGNSAPDKSGLPSDRFSAERTGGSVSTLTIQRTQQEDSAVYLCASSLAIGEDGYTFGSGTRLTVV.

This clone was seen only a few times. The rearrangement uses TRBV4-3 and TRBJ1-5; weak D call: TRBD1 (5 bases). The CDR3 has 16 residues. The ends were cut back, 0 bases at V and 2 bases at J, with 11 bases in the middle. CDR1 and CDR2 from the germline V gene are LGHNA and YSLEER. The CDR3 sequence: CASSQDRGDGNQPQHF. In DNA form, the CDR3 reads TGCGCCAGCAGCCAAGATCGGGGGGATGGCAATCAGCCCCAGCATTTT.

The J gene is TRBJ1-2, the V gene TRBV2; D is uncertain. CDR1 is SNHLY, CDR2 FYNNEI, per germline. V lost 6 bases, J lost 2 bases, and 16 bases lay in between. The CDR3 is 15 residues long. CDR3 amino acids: CASRFLLGWNYGYTF. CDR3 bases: TGTGCCAGCAGGTTCCTTCTAGGTTGGAACTATGGCTACACCTTC.

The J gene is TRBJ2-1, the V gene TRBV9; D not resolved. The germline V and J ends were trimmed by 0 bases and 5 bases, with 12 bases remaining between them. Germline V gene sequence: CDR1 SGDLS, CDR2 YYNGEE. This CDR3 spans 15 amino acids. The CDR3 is CASSVGLEFHNEQFF. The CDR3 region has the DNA TGTGCCAGCAGCGTAGGGCTAGAGTTTCACAATGAGCAGTTCTTC.

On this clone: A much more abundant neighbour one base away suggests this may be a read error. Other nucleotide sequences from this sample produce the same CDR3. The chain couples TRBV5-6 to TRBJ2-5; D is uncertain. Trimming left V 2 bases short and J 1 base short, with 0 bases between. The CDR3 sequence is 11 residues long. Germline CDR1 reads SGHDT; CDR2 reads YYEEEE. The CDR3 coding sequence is TGTGCCAGCAGCTTCCAAGAGACCCAGTACTTC. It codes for CASSFQETQYF.

In DNA form, the CDR3 reads TGTGCCAGCAGCTTAACTAGGGAGAGCACAGATACGCAGTATTTT. It is translated as CASSLTRESTDTQYF. The chain employs TRBV7-2 and TRBJ2-3; D is perhaps TRBD2 (5 bases). Germline lookup yields CDR1 SGHTA and CDR2 FQGNSA. V was cut by 2 bases and J by 0 bases, with 9 bases left in between. This CDR3 spans 15 amino acids.

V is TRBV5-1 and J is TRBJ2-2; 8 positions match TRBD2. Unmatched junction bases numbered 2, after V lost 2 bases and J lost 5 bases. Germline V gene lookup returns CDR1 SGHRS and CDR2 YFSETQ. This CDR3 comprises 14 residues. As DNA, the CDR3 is TGCGCCAGCAGCTTCTCGGGAGGGACCGGGGAGCTGTTTTTT. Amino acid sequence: CASSFSGGTGELFF. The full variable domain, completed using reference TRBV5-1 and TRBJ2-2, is KAGVTQTPRYLIKTRGQQVTLSCSPISGHRSVSWYQQTPGQGLQFLFEYFSETQRNKGNFPGRFSGRQFSNSRSEMNVSTLELGDSALYLCASSFSGGTGELFFGEGSRLTVL.

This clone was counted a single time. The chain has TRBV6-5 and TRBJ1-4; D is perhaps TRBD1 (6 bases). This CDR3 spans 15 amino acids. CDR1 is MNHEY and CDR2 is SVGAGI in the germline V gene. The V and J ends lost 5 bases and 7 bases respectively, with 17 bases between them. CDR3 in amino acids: CASSTEGRGSEKLFF. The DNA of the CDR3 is TGTGCCAGCAGTACTGAGGGGAGGGGGAGTGAAAAACTGTTTTTT.

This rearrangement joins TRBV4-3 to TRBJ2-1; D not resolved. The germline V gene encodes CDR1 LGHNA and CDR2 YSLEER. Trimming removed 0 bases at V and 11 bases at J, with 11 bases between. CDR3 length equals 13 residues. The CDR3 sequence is CASSQDPGAQQFF. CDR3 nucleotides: TGCGCCAGCAGCCAAGATCCTGGCGCACAGCAGTTCTTC.

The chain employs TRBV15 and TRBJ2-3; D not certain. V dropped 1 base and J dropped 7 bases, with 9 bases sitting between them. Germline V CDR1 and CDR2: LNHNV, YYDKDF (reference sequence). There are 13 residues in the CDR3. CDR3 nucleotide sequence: TGTGCCACCAGCAGAGGGACGGCTAATACGCAGTATTTT. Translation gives CATSRGTANTQYF.

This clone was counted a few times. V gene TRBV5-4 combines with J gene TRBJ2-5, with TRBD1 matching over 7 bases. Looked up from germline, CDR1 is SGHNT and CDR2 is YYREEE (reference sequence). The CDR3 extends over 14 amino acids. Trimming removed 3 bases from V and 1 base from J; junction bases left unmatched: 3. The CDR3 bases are TGTGCCAGCAGCTCCTGGGACAGCCAAGAGACCCAGTACTTC. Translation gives CASSSWDSQETQYF. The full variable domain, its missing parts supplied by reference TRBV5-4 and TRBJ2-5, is ETGVTQSPTHLIKTRGQQVTLRCSSQSGHNTVSWYQQALGQGPQFIFQYYREEENGRGNFPPRFSGLQFPNYSSELNVNALELDDSALYLCASSSWDSQETQYFGPGTRLLVL.